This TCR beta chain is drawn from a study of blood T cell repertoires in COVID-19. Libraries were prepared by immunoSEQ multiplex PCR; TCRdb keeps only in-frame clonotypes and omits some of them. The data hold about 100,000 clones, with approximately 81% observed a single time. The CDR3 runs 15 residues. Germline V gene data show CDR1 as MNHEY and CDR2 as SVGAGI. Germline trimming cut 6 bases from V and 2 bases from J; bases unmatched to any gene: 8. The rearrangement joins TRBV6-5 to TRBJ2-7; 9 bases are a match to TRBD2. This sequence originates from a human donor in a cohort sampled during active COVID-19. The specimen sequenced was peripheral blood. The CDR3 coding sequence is TGTGCCAGCAGGACAACTAGCGGGCGAACCTACGAGCAGTACTTC. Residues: CASRTTSGRTYEQYF.